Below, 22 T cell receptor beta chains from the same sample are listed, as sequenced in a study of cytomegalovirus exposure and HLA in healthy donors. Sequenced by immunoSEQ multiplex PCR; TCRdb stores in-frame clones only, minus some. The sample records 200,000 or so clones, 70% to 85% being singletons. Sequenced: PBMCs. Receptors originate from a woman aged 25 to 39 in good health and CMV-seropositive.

The DNA for the CDR3 is TGTGCCAGCAGTGAAGCGCTAGCGGGAGAGAACACCGGGGAGCTGTTTTTT. It yields the protein CASSEALAGENTGELFF. The chain links TRBV2 to TRBJ2-2; 10 nucleotides align to TRBD2. V trimming: 0 bases; J trimming: 1 base; junction bases outside the gene matches: 2. The CDR3 extends over 17 amino acids. The V gene's germline CDR1 is SNHLY and CDR2 FYNNEI.

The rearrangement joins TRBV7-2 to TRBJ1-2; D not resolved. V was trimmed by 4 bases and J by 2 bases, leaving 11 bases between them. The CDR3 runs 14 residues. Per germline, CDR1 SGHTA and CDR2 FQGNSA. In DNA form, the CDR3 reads TGTGCCAGCAGCTCCCCAACGGTAAACTATGGCTACACCTTC. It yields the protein CASSSPTVNYGYTF.

The CDR3 sequence: CASSLVRERSYNEQFF. The CDR3 region has the DNA TGTGCCAGCAGCTTGGTCCGGGAGCGTTCCTACAATGAGCAGTTCTTC. The genes are TRBV5-6 and TRBJ2-1; tentatively, D is TRBD2 (6 bases). The CDR3 covers 16 residues. The germline gives CDR1 SGHDT, CDR2 YYEEEE. With 0 bases removed from V and 1 base from J, the gap between germline ends came to 11 bases.

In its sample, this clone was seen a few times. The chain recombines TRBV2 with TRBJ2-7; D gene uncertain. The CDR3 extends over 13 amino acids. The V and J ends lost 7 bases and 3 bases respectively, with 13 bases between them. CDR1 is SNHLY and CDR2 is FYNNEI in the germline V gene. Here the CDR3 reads CASKVDNLYEQYF. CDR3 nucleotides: TGTGCCAGCAAGGTCGACAACCTCTACGAGCAGTACTTC. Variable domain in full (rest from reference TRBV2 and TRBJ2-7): EPEVTQTPSHQVTQMGQEVILRCVPISNHLYFYWYRQILGQKVEFLVSFYNNEISEKSEIFDDQFSVERPDGSNFTLKIRSTKLEDSAMYFCASKVDNLYEQYFGPGTRLTVT.

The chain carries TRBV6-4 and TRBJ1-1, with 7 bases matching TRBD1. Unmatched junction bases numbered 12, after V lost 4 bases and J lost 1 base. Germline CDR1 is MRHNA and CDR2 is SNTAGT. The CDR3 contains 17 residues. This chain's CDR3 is CASSASYQGGQNTEAFF. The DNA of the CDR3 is TGTGCCAGCAGTGCCTCATATCAGGGGGGACAGAACACTGAAGCTTTCTTT.

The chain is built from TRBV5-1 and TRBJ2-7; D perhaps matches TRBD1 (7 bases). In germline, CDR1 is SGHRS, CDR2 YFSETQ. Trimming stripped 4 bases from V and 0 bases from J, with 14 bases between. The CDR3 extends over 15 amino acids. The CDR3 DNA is TGCGCCAGCAGCCAGGACAGGACTAACTCCTACGAGCAGTACTTC. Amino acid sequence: CASSQDRTNSYEQYF. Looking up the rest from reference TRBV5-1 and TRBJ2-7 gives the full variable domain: KAGVTQTPRYLIKTRGQQVTLSCSPISGHRSVSWYQQTPGQGLQFLFEYFSETQRNKGNFPGRFSGRQFSNSRSEMNVSTLELGDSALYLCASSQDRTNSYEQYFGPGTRLTVT.

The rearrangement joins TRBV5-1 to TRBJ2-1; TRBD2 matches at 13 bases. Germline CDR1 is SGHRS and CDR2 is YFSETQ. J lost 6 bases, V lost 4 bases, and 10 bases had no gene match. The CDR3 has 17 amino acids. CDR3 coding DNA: TGCGCCAGCAGCACCGGGACTAGCGGGATAGCGGTCAATGAGCAGTTCTTC. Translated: CASSTGTSGIAVNEQFF. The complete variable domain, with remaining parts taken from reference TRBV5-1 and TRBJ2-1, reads KAGVTQTPRYLIKTRGQQVTLSCSPISGHRSVSWYQQTPGQGLQFLFEYFSETQRNKGNFPGRFSGRQFSNSRSEMNVSTLELGDSALYLCASSTGTSGIAVNEQFFGPGTRLTVL.

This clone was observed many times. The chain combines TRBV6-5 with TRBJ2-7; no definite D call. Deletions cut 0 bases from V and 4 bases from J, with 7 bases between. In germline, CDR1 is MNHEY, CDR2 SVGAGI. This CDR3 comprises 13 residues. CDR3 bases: TGTGCCAGCAGTTACTCAGCTTTGTACGAGCAGTACTTC. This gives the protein CASSYSALYEQYF.

CDR3 sequence (DNA): TGTGCCAGCAGTTACTCGGGACTCACCTCCTACGAGCAGTACTTC. Translated, it gives CASSYSGLTSYEQYF. This chain links TRBV6-5 with TRBJ2-7; weak D call: TRBD2 (6 bases). The CDR3 runs 15 residues. Germline CDR1 is MNHEY and CDR2 is SVGAGI. Deletions cut 0 bases from V and 0 bases from J, with 9 bases between.

The CDR3, as DNA: TGTGCCAGCAAGCGGACAGGGAACACCGGGGAGCTGTTTTTT. Its translation: CASKRTGNTGELFF. This rearrangement joins TRBV6-5 to TRBJ2-2; TRBD1 aligns across 7 bases. Trimming removed 7 bases from V and 1 base from J; junction bases left unmatched: 3. This CDR3 is built from 14 residues. Germline V CDR1 and CDR2: MNHEY, SVGAGI.

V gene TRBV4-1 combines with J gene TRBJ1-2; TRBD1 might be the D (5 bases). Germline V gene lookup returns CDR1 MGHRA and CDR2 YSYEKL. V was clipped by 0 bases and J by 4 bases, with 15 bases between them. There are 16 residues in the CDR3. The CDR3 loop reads CASSQETRGGGYGYTF. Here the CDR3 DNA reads TGCGCCAGCAGCCAAGAAACCCGCGGGGGAGGCTATGGCTACACCTTC.

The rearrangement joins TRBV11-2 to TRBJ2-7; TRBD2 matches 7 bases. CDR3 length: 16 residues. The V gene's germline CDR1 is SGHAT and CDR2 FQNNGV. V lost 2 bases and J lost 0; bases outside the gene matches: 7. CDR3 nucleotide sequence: TGTGCCAGCAGCTTACAGGCGGGAGACTTCTCCTACGAGCAGTACTTC. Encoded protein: CASSLQAGDFSYEQYF.

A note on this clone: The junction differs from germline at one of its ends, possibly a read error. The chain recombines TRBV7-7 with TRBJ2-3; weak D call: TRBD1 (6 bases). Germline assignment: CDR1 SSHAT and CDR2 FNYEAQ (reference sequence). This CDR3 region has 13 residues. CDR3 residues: CASSNRVSDTQYF. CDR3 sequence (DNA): TGTGCTAGCAGTAACAGGGTCTCAGATACGCAGTATTTT.

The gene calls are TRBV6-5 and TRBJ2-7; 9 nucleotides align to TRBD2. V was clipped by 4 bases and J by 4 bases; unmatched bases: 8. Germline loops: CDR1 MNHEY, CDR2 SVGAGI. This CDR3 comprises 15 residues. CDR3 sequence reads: CASSSAGTSIYEQYF. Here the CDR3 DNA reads TGTGCCAGCAGTTCCGCCGGGACTAGCATTTACGAGCAGTACTTC.

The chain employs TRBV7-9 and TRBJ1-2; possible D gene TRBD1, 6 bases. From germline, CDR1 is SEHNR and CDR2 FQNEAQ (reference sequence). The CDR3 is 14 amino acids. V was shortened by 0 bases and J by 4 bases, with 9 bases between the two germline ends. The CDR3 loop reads CASSLADRPYGYTF. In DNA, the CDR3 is TGTGCCAGCAGCTTAGCGGACAGACCCTATGGCTACACCTTC.

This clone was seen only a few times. CDR3 coding DNA: TGTGCCAGCAGTGAATTCCGGGATTACACTGAAGCTTTCTTT. Protein: CASSEFRDYTEAFF. This sequence joins TRBV25-1 and TRBJ1-1, with unresolved D. Germline V gene data show CDR1 as MGHDK and CDR2 as SYGVNS. The CDR3 runs to 14 residues. The V gene lost 1 base and the J gene lost 3 bases, with 9 bases spanning the gap.

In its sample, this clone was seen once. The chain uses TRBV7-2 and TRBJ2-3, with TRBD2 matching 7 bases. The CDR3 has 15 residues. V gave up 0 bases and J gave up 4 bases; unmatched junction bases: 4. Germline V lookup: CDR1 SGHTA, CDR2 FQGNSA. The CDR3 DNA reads TGTGCCAGCAGCTTAGCGCGGGCGGGGGCAGATACGCAGTATTTT. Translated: CASSLARAGADTQYF.

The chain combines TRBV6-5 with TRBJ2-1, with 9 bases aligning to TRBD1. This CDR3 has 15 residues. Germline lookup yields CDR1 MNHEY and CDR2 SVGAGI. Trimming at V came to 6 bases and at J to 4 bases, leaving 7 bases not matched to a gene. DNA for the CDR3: TGTGCCAGCAGCATACCGGGACAGGGATACAATGAGCAGTTCTTC. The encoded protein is CASSIPGQGYNEQFF.

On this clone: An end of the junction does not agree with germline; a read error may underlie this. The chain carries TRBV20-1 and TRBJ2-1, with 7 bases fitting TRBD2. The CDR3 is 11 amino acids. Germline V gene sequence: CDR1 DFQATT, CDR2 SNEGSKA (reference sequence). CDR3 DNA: TGCAGTGCTAGAGATAATGGCGGGAGTGTCTTC. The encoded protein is CSARDNGGSVF.

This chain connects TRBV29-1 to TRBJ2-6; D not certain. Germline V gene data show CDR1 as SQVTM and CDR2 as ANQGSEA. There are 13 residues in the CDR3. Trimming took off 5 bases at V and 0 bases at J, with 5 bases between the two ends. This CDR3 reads CSVFSSGANVLTF. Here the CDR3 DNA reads TGCAGCGTTTTCAGCTCTGGGGCCAACGTCCTGACTTTC.

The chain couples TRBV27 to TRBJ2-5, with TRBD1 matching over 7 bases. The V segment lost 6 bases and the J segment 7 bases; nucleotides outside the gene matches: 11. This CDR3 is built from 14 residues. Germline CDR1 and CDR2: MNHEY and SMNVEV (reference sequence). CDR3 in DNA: TGTGCCAGCAGGTCGGGACAGTCTTCTGGGACCCAGTACTTC. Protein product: CASRSGQSSGTQYF.

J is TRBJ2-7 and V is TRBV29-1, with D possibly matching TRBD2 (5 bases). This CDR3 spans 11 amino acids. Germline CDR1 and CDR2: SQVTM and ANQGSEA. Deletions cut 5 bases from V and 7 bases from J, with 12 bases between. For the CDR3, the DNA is TGCAGCGTTTCTCGGGGTGAGGAGCAGTACTTC. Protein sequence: CSVSRGEEQYF.